The rows below give T cell receptor beta chains drawn from one sample of a study of blood T cell repertoires in COVID-19. TCRdb's copy holds only in-frame clones and misses some; the assay was immunoSEQ multiplex PCR. The sample shows 200,000 to 250,000 clones, 75% to 90% of them seen only once. The sample consisted of PBMCs or T cells enriched from blood (not recorded which). The receptors were sampled from a man in his forties who had recovered from COVID-19. Each CDR3 is given with its conserved first and last residue. Each record gives: J gene, clone size, V gene, D gene, CDR3 protein, CDR3 DNA. The D gene is left open where the match is weak. Rows may omit the clone size; those that give it use once, few, many or a size class.

J: TRBJ2-2; size: .; V: TRBV19; D: TRBD1; CDR3: CASMGQGGTGELFF; DNA: TGTGCCAGTATGGGACAGGGGGGCACCGGGGAGCTGTTTTTT
J: TRBJ2-3; size: few; V: TRBV10-3; D: TRBD2; CDR3: CAITSGRRTDTQYF; DNA: TGTGCCATCACTAGCGGGAGGCGCACAGATACGCAGTATTTT
J: TRBJ2-3; size: .; V: TRBV24-1; D: TRBD2; CDR3: CATSGSLAGGDTQYF; DNA: TGTGCCACCAGTGGGAGTCTAGCGGGAGGGGATACGCAGTATTTT
J: TRBJ2-1; size: .; V: TRBV2; D: .; CDR3: CASSEEQGEGIGQFF; DNA: TGTGCCAGCAGTGAAGAACAGGGGGAGGGGATAGGGCAGTTCTTC
J: TRBJ1-5; size: .; V: TRBV6-2/TRBV6-3; D: .; CDR3: CASSQNNQPQHF; DNA: TGTGCCAGCAGTCAAAACAATCAGCCCCAGCATTTT
J: TRBJ2-7; size: .; V: TRBV20-1; D: .; CDR3: CSARWGDEQYF; DNA: TGCAGTGCTAGATGGGGGGACGAGCAGTACTTC
J: TRBJ2-7; size: few; V: TRBV18; D: TRBD2; CDR3: CASSWTSSSYEQYF; DNA: TGTGCCAGCTCATGGACTAGCAGCTCCTACGAGCAGTACTTC
J: TRBJ2-7; size: .; V: TRBV15; D: .; CDR3: CATSDGWGDEQYF; DNA: TGTGCCACCAGTGACGGATGGGGGGACGAGCAGTACTTC
J: TRBJ2-2; size: .; V: TRBV10-3; D: .; CDR3: CAISEETITGELFF; DNA: TGTGCCATCAGTGAGGAGACAATAACCGGGGAGCTGTTTTTT
J: TRBJ1-1; size: .; V: TRBV7-9; D: TRBD1; CDR3: CASSRAGTGGYTEAFF; DNA: TGTGCCAGCAGCCGCGCCGGGACAGGGGGGTACACTGAAGCTTTCTTT
J: TRBJ1-1; size: .; V: TRBV5-1; D: .; CDR3: CASSLETVPEAFF; DNA: TGCGCCAGCAGCTTGGAAACTGTCCCTGAAGCTTTCTTT
J: TRBJ2-1; size: .; V: TRBV15; D: .; CDR3: CATSREGIGRRRNEQFF; DNA: TGTGCCACCAGCAGAGAGGGGATCGGACGACGGAGGAATGAGCAGTTCTTC
J: TRBJ1-5; size: .; V: TRBV7-8; D: .; CDR3: CASSLALGQINQPQHF; DNA: TGTGCCAGCAGCTTAGCCCTCGGACAGATAAATCAGCCCCAGCATTTT
J: TRBJ2-7; size: .; V: TRBV9; D: TRBD1; CDR3: CASSLGTGGYEQYF; DNA: TGTGCCAGCAGCCTTGGGACAGGGGGCTACGAGCAGTACTTC
J: TRBJ2-7; size: .; V: TRBV27; D: TRBD2; CDR3: CASSKGLANYEQYF; DNA: TGTGCCAGCAGTAAGGGACTAGCGAATTACGAGCAGTACTTC
J: TRBJ1-1; size: .; V: TRBV5-8; D: TRBD1; CDR3: CASSLGQGYTEAFF; DNA: TGTGCCAGCAGCTTGGGACAGGGATACACTGAAGCTTTCTTT
J: TRBJ2-1; size: .; V: TRBV20-1; D: TRBD2; CDR3: CSASKTSGNEQFF; DNA: TGCAGTGCTAGTAAGACTAGCGGAAATGAGCAGTTCTTC
J: TRBJ2-7; size: .; V: TRBV6-1; D: TRBD1; CDR3: CASSEVGTGHEQYF; DNA: TGTGCCAGCAGTGAAGTCGGGACAGGCCACGAGCAGTACTTC
J: TRBJ2-2; size: .; V: TRBV5-1; D: TRBD2; CDR3: CASSLSPSRAGGNTGELFF; DNA: TGCGCCAGCAGCCTTTCCCCCTCTAGAGCGGGAGGGAACACCGGGGAGCTGTTTTTT
J: TRBJ2-2; size: once; V: TRBV5-1; D: TRBD1; CDR3: CASSPVGQESGELFF; DNA: TGCGCCAGCAGCCCCGTGGGACAGGAATCCGGGGAGCTGTTTTTT
J: TRBJ1-6; size: .; V: TRBV6-5; D: .; CDR3: CASTDSFSPLHF; DNA: TGTGCCAGCACCGACAGTTTTTCACCCCTCCACTTT
J: TRBJ2-2; size: .; V: TRBV10-3; D: TRBD1; CDR3: CAISERTGGTGELFF; DNA: TGTGCCATCAGTGAAAGGACAGGGGGGACCGGGGAGCTGTTTTTT
J: TRBJ2-1; size: .; V: TRBV7-9; D: .; CDR3: CASRLRDNEQFF; DNA: TGTGCCAGCAGACTCCGGGACAATGAGCAGTTCTTC
J: TRBJ2-2; size: .; V: TRBV9; D: TRBD2; CDR3: CASSDELAGHTGELFF; DNA: TGTGCCAGCAGCGATGAGTTAGCGGGACACACCGGGGAGCTGTTTTTT
J: TRBJ1-4; size: .; V: TRBV4-3; D: .; CDR3: CASSQDLGSPTNEKLFF; DNA: TGCGCCAGCAGCCAAGATCTGGGCAGTCCAACTAATGAAAAACTGTTTTTT
J: TRBJ2-7; size: .; V: TRBV7-2; D: .; CDR3: CASSLERGTYEQYF; DNA: TGTGCCAGCAGCTTAGAACGGGGGACCTACGAGCAGTACTTC
J: TRBJ2-7; size: .; V: TRBV23-1; D: .; CDR3: CASSQSAVLSSYEQYF; DNA: TGCGCCAGCAGTCAATCAGCCGTCCTGAGCTCCTACGAGCAGTACTTC
J: TRBJ1-1; size: .; V: TRBV25-1; D: .; CDR3: CASSDPGVTEAFF; DNA: TGTGCCAGCAGTGACCCAGGGGTAACTGAAGCTTTCTTT
J: TRBJ2-7; size: .; V: TRBV7-2; D: .; CDR3: CASSSRTRSYEQYF; DNA: TGTGCCAGCAGCTCCCGGACTCGCTCCTACGAGCAGTACTTC
J: TRBJ2-5; size: .; V: TRBV13; D: TRBD2; CDR3: CASSLRLAGPETQYF; DNA: TGTGCCAGCAGCTTGAGACTAGCGGGACCAGAGACCCAGTACTTC
J: TRBJ1-5; size: .; V: TRBV19; D: TRBD1; CDR3: CASSIVSGTAQPQHF; DNA: TGTGCCAGTAGTATAGTATCCGGGACAGCTCAGCCCCAGCATTTT
J: TRBJ2-7; size: .; V: TRBV3-1/TRBV3-2; D: TRBD1; CDR3: CASSQDPGQFYEQYF; DNA: TGTGCCAGCAGCCAAGATCCGGGACAGTTCTACGAGCAGTACTTC
J: TRBJ2-3; size: .; V: TRBV6-2/TRBV6-3; D: .; CDR3: CASSGRTTDTQYF; DNA: TGTGCCAGCAGTGGCCGGACAACAGATACGCAGTATTTT
J: TRBJ1-1; size: few; V: TRBV5-1; D: .; CDR3: CASSLAITGTPFF; DNA: TGCGCCAGCAGCTTGGCCATTACGGGGACACCTTTCTTT
J: TRBJ2-7; size: .; V: TRBV7-9; D: TRBD1; CDR3: CASSRGQGSGQYF; DNA: TGTGCCAGCAGCCGTGGACAGGGTTCAGGGCAGTACTTC
J: TRBJ2-7; size: few; V: TRBV19; D: TRBD2; CDR3: CASSPGGTSDLAF; DNA: TGTGCCAGTAGTCCGGGGGGGACTAGCGACCTCGCCTTC
J: TRBJ1-2; size: .; V: TRBV7-2; D: .; CDR3: CASSLVDTGFYTF; DNA: TGTGCCAGCAGCTTAGTAGATACAGGGTTCTACACCTTC
J: TRBJ2-7; size: .; V: TRBV13; D: TRBD2; CDR3: CASSPGRNLDEQYF; DNA: TGTGCCAGCAGCCCCGGGAGGAACTTGGACGAGCAGTACTTC
J: TRBJ2-1; size: .; V: TRBV6-6; D: TRBD1; CDR3: CASTGTGALNEQFF; DNA: TGTGCCAGCACCGGGACAGGGGCTCTCAATGAGCAGTTCTTC
J: TRBJ1-5; size: once; V: TRBV19; D: .; CDR3: CASDEGYSNQPQHF; DNA: TGTGCCAGTGACGAGGGATATAGCAATCAGCCCCAGCATTTT
J: TRBJ2-5; size: .; V: TRBV4-2; D: .; CDR3: CASSQEFIEGFGKETQYF; DNA: TGTGCCAGCAGCCAAGAGTTCATTGAGGGTTTTGGGAAAGAGACCCAGTACTTC
J: TRBJ1-1; size: .; V: TRBV6-5; D: .; CDR3: CASCQGSTFSAEAFF; DNA: TGTGCCAGCTGTCAGGGGTCCACGTTTTCGGCTGAAGCTTTCTTT
J: TRBJ2-4; size: many; V: TRBV4-1; D: TRBD2; CDR3: CASSQVLGVAGGPVYF; DNA: TGCGCCAGCAGCCAAGTTCTCGGGGTAGCGGGAGGGCCTGTTTACTTC
J: TRBJ2-5; size: .; V: TRBV9; D: TRBD2; CDR3: CASSLRLAETQYF; DNA: TGTGCCAGCAGCCTTAGACTAGCAGAGACCCAGTACTTC
J: TRBJ2-6; size: .; V: TRBV5-1; D: .; CDR3: CASSQIAQGLSGANVLTF; DNA: TGCGCCAGCAGCCAAATTGCCCAGGGTTTGTCTGGGGCCAACGTCCTGACTTTC
J: TRBJ1-3; size: few; V: TRBV3-1/TRBV3-2; D: .; CDR3: CASSAEENSGNTIYF; DNA: TGTGCCAGCAGCGCCGAGGAGAACTCTGGAAACACCATATATTTT
J: TRBJ2-7; size: .; V: TRBV27; D: TRBD2; CDR3: CASRASGRGYEQYF; DNA: TGTGCCAGCAGGGCTAGCGGGAGAGGCTACGAGCAGTACTTC
J: TRBJ2-1; size: .; V: TRBV5-5; D: .; CDR3: CASSPGSPSVDEQFF; DNA: TGTGCCAGCAGCCCCGGGAGCCCGTCCGTGGATGAGCAGTTCTTC
J: TRBJ2-7; size: .; V: TRBV11-3; D: .; CDR3: CASSLGQGTTSPYEQYF; DNA: TGTGCCAGCAGCTTAGGCCAGGGGACGACATCCCCCTACGAGCAGTACTTC
J: TRBJ2-7; size: .; V: TRBV7-6; D: TRBD1; CDR3: CASSSQGDEQYF; DNA: TGTGCCAGCAGCTCCCAGGGGGACGAGCAGTACTTC
J: TRBJ2-7; size: .; V: TRBV20-1; D: TRBD2; CDR3: CSASPVVGRDYEQYF; DNA: TGCAGTGCCAGTCCAGTCGTGGGGAGGGACTACGAGCAGTACTTC
J: TRBJ1-6; size: .; V: TRBV28; D: .; CDR3: CASRGRVSLHF; DNA: TGTGCCAGCAGGGGGAGAGTGTCCCTCCACTTT